Each of the 8 T cell receptor beta chains below was sequenced from the same sample in a study of T cells after posttransplantation cyclophosphamide. Using immunoSEQ multiplex PCR, the repertoire was profiled, and TCRdb retains in-frame clones only, with some absent. Recorded here are tens of thousands of clones, with no singletons, and the ten leading clones hold under 7.5%. Material for sequencing was PBMCs. The receptors stem from a woman aged 55-69 years in good health, CMV-negative, and a related stem cell transplant donor.

This clone came up many times. The gene calls are TRBV15 and TRBJ2-7, with TRBD2 matching over 13 bases. The junction had 7 bases not matched to a gene; V was cut back by 5 bases and J by 6 bases. Germline values: CDR1 LNHNV, CDR2 YYDKDF (reference sequence). CDR3 length: 15 residues. The CDR3 DNA reads TGTGCCACCAGCCCCCGGACTAGCGGGAGCCCCGAGCAGTACTTC. It specifies CATSPRTSGSPEQYF. Variable domain in full (rest from reference TRBV15 and TRBJ2-7): DAMVIQNPRYQVTQFGKPVTLSCSQTLNHNVMYWYQQKSSQAPKLLFHYYDKDFNNEADTPDNFQSRRPNTSFCFLDIRSPGLGDTAMYLCATSPRTSGSPEQYFGPGTRLTVT.

This clone was picked up many times. J is TRBJ2-1 and V is TRBV13; 7 nucleotides align to TRBD1. CDR3 length: 14 amino acids. Germline values: CDR1 PRHDT, CDR2 FYEKMQ (reference sequence). J gave up 4 bases and V 7 bases, and 7 bases lay outside the gene matches. For the CDR3, the DNA is TGTGCCAGCACCCCCCCGACAGGGTACAATGAGCAGTTCTTC. Protein sequence: CASTPPTGYNEQFF.

This clone has at least ten counts. The rearrangement joins TRBV19 to TRBJ2-7; TRBD1 aligns across 9 bases. The CDR3 loop spans 16 amino acids. J was trimmed by 3 bases and V by 2 bases; bases with no gene match: 8. In germline, CDR1 is LNHDA, CDR2 SQIVND (reference sequence). The CDR3 bases are TGTGCCAGTAGTATACAAGGGACAGGGTTCGTCTACGAGCAGTACTTC. It specifies CASSIQGTGFVYEQYF. The whole variable domain, remainder taken from reference TRBV19 and TRBJ2-7, is DGGITQSPKYLFRKEGQNVTLSCEQNLNHDAMYWYRQDPGQGLRLIYYSQIVNDFQKGDIAEGYSVSREKKESFPLTVTSAQKNPTAFYLCASSIQGTGFVYEQYFGPGTRLTVT.

This clone was counted many times. The chain is built from TRBV4-2 and TRBJ1-1; D uncertain. Germline CDR1 reads LGHNA; CDR2 reads YNFKEQ. This CDR3 spans 14 amino acids. V lost 1 base and J lost 6, with 12 bases in between. CDR3 loop: CASSQVTVVPEAFF. The CDR3 DNA reads TGTGCCAGCAGCCAAGTTACAGTGGTCCCTGAAGCTTTCTTT.

In its sample, this clone was seen many times. The DNA of the CDR3 is TGTGCCAGCAGCCAAGAGCGCTCTTCCGGGGAGCTGTTTTTT. Translation: CASSQERSSGELFF. V is TRBV4-2 and J is TRBJ2-2; D is undetermined. The V end was cut by 0 bases, the J end by 6 bases, with 8 bases between. The CDR3 covers 14 residues. Germline V gene lookup returns CDR1 LGHNA and CDR2 YNFKEQ.

This clone came up a few times. This chain links TRBV5-4 with TRBJ2-2; 8 bases are shared with TRBD1. The V gene's germline CDR1 is SGHNT and CDR2 YYREEE (reference sequence). CDR3 length: 16 residues. The junction had 4 bases not matched to a gene; V was cut back by 2 bases and J by 1 base. As DNA, the CDR3 is TGTGCCAGCAGCTTCCAGGGGACAGGGAACACCGGGGAGCTGTTTTTT. Its protein product is CASSFQGTGNTGELFF.

This clone was detected many times. The J gene is TRBJ2-6, the V gene TRBV18; maybe TRBD1 (7 bases). Trimming removed 2 bases at V and 1 base at J, with 18 bases between. The CDR3 extends over 19 amino acids. Germline CDR1 is KGHSH and CDR2 is LQKENI. The CDR3 spells CASSPGLAGGRSGANVLTF. The CDR3 DNA reads as TGTGCCAGCTCACCAGGGTTGGCAGGGGGGCGATCTGGGGCCAACGTCCTGACTTTC.

This clone showed up many times. The gene calls are TRBV18 and TRBJ2-1, with D hard to call. This CDR3 is built from 15 residues. Trimming cost V 1 base and J 0 bases, with 7 bases left between them. Germline V CDR1 and CDR2: KGHSH, LQKENI. The CDR3 is CASSPRRSSYNEQFF. CDR3 in DNA: TGTGCCAGCTCACCACGACGGAGCTCCTACAATGAGCAGTTCTTC. Full variable domain (missing parts from reference TRBV18 and TRBJ2-1): NAGVMQNPRHLVRRRGQEARLRCSPMKGHSHVYWYRQLPEEGLKFMVYLQKENIIDESGMPKERFSAEFPKEGPSILRIQQVVRGDSAAYFCASSPRRSSYNEQFFGPGTRLTVL.